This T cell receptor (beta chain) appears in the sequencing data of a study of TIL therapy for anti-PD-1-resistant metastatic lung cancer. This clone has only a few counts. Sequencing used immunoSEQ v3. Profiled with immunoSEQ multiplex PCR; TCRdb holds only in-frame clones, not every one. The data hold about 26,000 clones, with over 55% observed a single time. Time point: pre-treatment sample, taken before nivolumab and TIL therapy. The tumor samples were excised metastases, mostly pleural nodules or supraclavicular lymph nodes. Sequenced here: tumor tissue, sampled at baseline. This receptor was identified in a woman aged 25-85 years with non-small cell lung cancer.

CDR3 protein: CSAVRGNTEAFF. In DNA, the CDR3 is TGCAGCGCCGTCAGGGGGAACACTGAAGCTTTCTTT. The chain joins TRBV29-1 to TRBJ1-1; maybe TRBD1 (6 bases). The CDR3 consists of 12 residues. The V and J ends lost 7 bases and 1 base respectively, with 10 bases between them. From germline, CDR1 is SQVTM and CDR2 ANQGSEA.